The 2 T cell receptor beta chains given below trace back to one sample, sequenced in a study of cytomegalovirus exposure and HLA in healthy donors. Method: immunoSEQ multiplex PCR; TCRdb's copy keeps in-frame clones and lacks some. The data hold fewer than 90,000 clones, with approximately 88% observed a single time. Sample: PBMCs. These receptor sequences come from a woman in her late teens or twenties in good health and CMV-seropositive.

The chain joins TRBV30 to TRBJ1-5, with D possibly TRBD1 on 5 matching bases. Trimming stripped 0 bases from V and 3 bases from J, with 6 bases between. The CDR3 spans 13 residues. In germline, CDR1 is GTSNPN, CDR2 SVGIG (reference sequence). The CDR3 spells CAWSVQDNQPQHF. The CDR3 coding sequence is TGTGCCTGGAGTGTACAGGACAATCAGCCCCAGCATTTT.

This chain uses TRBV6-5 with TRBJ1-4; 7 bases match TRBD1. The germline V gene encodes CDR1 MNHEY and CDR2 SVGAGI. Losses at the gene ends were 2 bases for V and 8 bases for J; bases not matched to a gene: 8. This CDR3 comprises 15 residues. For the CDR3, the DNA is TGTGCCAGCAGTTACGACAGGGACGGGGGCGAAAAACTGTTTTTT. Amino acid sequence: CASSYDRDGGEKLFF.